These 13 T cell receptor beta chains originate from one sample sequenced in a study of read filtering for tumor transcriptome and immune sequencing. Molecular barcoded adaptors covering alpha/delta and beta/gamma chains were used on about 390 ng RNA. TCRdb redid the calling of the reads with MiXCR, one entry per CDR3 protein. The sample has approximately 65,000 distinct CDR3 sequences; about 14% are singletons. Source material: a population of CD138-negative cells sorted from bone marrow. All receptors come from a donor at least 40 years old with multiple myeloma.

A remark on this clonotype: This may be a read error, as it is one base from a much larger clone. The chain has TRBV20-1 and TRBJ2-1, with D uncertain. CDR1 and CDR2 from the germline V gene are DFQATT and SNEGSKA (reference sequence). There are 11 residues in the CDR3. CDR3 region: CSSPYENERFF. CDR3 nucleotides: TGCAGTTCCCCCTATGAGAATGAGCGGTTCTTC.

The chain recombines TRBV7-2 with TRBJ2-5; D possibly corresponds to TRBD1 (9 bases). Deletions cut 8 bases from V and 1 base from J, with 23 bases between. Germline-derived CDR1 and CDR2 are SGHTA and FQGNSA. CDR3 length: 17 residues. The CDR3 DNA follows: TGTGCCAGCGACTTAGCGGGGACAGGGAGAGGCCAAGAGACCCAGTACTTC. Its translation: CASDLAGTGRGQETQYF.

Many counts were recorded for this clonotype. CDR3 sequence (DNA): TGTGCCAGCAGTGAGGAGGAAAAATGGAAACAAGTTCAGTACTTC. Protein sequence: CASSEEEKWKQVQYF. The chain combines TRBV2 with TRBJ2-4; TRBD2 might be the D (5 bases). The germline V gene has CDR1 SNHLY and CDR2 FYNNEI. V lost 3 bases and J 11 bases, leaving 20 bases between the germline ends. This CDR3 has 15 residues.

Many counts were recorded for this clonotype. This CDR3 reads CSASRGQEDTEAFF. The CDR3 region has the DNA TGCAGTGCTAGTCGTGGCCAAGAGGACACTGAAGCTTTCTTT. The chain has TRBV20-1 and TRBJ1-1; the D is unclear. Germline V gene lookup returns CDR1 DFQATT and CDR2 SNEGSKA (reference sequence). The CDR3 consists of 14 residues. Trimming removed 3 bases from V and 3 bases from J, with 14 bases in between.

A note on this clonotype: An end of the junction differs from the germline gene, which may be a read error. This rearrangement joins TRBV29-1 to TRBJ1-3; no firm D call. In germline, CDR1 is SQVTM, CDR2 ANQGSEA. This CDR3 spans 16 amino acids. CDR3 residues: CSVEEFKRPAGNAIYF. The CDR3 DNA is TGCAGCGTTGAAGAATTTAAAAGGCCAGCTGGAAACGCCATATATTTT.

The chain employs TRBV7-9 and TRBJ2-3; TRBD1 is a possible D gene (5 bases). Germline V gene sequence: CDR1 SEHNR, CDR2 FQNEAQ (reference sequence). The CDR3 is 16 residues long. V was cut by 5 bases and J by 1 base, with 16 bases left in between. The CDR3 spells CASSHRQGGGTDTQYF. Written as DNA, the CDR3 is TGTGCCAGCAGCCACCGCCAGGGTGGCGGCACAGATACGCAGTATTTT.

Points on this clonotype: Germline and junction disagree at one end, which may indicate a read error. For the CDR3, the DNA is TGCAGTGCTAGAGATCCGACGCACTACAATGAGCGGTTCTTC. It is translated as CSARDPTHYNERFF. This sequence joins TRBV20-1 and TRBJ2-1; D not certain. The germline CDR1 and CDR2 sequences are DFQATT and SNEGSKA (reference sequence). CDR3 length equals 14 residues.

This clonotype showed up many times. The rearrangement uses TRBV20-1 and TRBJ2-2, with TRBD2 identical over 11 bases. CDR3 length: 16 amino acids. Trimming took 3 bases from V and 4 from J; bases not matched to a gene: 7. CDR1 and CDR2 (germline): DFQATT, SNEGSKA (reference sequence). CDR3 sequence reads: CSARIRLAGGTGELFF. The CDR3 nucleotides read TGCAGTGCTAGGATCCGCCTAGCGGGAGGCACCGGGGAGCTGTTTTTT.

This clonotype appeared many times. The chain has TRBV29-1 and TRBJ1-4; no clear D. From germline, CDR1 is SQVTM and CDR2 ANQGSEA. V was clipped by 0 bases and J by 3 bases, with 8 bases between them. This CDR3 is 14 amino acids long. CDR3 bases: TGCAGCGTTGAAGATACTTATCCTAATGAAAAACTGTTTTTT. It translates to CSVEDTYPNEKLFF.

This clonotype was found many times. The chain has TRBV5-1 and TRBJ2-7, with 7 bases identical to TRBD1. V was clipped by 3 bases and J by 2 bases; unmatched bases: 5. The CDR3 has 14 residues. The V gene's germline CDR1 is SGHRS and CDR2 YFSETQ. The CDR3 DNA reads TGCGCCAGCAGCTCCGCAGGGGGAGCCTACGAGCAGTACTTC. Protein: CASSSAGGAYEQYF. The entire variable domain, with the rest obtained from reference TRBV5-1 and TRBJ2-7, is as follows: KAGVTQTPRYLIKTRGQQVTLSCSPISGHRSVSWYQQTPGQGLQFLFEYFSETQRNKGNFPGRFSGRQFSNSRSEMNVSTLELGDSALYLCASSSAGGAYEQYFGPGTRLTVT.

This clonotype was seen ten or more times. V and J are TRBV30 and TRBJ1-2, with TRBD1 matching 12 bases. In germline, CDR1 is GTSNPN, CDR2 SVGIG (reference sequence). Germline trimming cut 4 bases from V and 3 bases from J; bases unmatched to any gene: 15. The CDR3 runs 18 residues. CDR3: CAWIFLPGQGAQHYGYTF. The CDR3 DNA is TGTGCCTGGATTTTTCTCCCGGGACAGGGGGCGCAGCACTATGGCTACACCTTC.

In DNA, the CDR3 is TGTGCCAGCAGTGTCTCCGGCGGGAGGTACCACGAGCAGTACTTC. Its translation is CASSVSGGRYHEQYF. The rearrangement uses TRBV6-2 or TRBV6-3 and TRBJ2-7; 8 positions match TRBD2. This CDR3 region has 15 residues. Germline V CDR1 and CDR2: MNHEY, SVGEGT. Trimming cost V 5 bases and J 5 bases; bases outside gene matches: 11.

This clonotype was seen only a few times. CDR3 sequence: CSAGGTSGSYNEQFF. Written as DNA, the CDR3 is TGCAGTGCTGGGGGGACTAGCGGCTCCTACAATGAGCAGTTCTTC. The chain uses TRBV20-1 and TRBJ2-1; the match to TRBD2 covers 11 bases. Germline V CDR1 and CDR2: DFQATT, SNEGSKA (reference sequence). With 5 bases clipped from V and 0 bases from J, the junction kept 3 bases outside the gene matches. The length of the CDR3 is 15 residues.